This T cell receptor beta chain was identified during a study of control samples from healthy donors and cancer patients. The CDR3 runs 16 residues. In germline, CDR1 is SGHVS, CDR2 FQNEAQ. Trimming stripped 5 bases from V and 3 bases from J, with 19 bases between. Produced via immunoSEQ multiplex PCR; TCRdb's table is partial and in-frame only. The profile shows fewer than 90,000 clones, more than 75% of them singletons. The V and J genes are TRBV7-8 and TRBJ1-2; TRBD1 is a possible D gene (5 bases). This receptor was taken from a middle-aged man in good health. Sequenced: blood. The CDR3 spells CASSPLMGLGYYGYTF. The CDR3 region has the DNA TGTGCCAGCAGCCCCCTAATGGGGCTTGGATACTATGGCTACACCTTC. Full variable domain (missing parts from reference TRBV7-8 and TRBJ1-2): GAGVSQSPRYKVAKRGQDVALRCDPISGHVSLFWYQQALGQGPEFLTYFQNEAQLDKSGLPSDRFFAERPEGSVSTLKIQRTQQEDSAVYLCASSPLMGLGYYGYTFGSGTRLTVV.